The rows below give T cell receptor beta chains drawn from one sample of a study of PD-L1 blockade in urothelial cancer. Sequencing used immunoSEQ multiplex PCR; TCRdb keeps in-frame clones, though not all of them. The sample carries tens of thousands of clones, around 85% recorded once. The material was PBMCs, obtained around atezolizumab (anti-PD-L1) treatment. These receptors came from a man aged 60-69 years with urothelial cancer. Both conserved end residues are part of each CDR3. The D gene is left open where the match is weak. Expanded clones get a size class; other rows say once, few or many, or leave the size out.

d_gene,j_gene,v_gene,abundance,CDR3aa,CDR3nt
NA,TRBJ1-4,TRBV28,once,CAVSGRVADKLFF,TGTGCCGTCAGTGGGAGGGTGGCGGATAAACTGTTTTTT
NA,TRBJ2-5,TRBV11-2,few,CASSPGQTQETQYF,TGTGCCAGCAGCCCGGGACAAACCCAAGAGACCCAGTACTTC
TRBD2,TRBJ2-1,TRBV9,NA,CASSGTSGRRAYNEQFF,TGTGCCAGCAGCGGAACTAGCGGGAGAAGGGCCTACAATGAGCAGTTCTTC
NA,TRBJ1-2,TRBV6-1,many,CASTGQDYGYTF,TGTGCCAGCACAGGGCAAGACTATGGCTACACCTTC
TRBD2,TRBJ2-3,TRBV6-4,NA,CASSSSGSTDTQYF,TGTGCCAGCAGTTCTAGCGGAAGCACAGATACGCAGTATTTT
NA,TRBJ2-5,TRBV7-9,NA,CASRLQQETQYF,TGTGCCAGCAGATTACAGCAAGAGACCCAGTACTTC
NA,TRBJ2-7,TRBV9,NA,CASSVEGQGYDEQYF,TGTGCCAGCAGCGTGGAGGGGCAGGGATACGACGAGCAGTACTTC
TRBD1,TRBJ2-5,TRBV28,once,CASSLSGQGQETQYF,TGTGCCAGCAGTTTATCGGGACAGGGACAAGAGACCCAGTACTTC
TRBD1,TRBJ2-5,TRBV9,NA,CASSVKDRGLEETQYF,TGTGCCAGCAGCGTCAAAGACAGGGGGCTCGAAGAGACCCAGTACTTC
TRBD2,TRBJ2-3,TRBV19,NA,CASSKRTSGVTDTQYF,TGTGCCAGTAGTAAACGGACTAGCGGGGTCACAGATACGCAGTATTTT
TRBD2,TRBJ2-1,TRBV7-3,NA,CASSWSGGADEQFF,TGTGCCAGCAGCTGGAGCGGGGGGGCTGATGAGCAGTTCTTC
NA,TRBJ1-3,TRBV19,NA,CASSPDTRNTIYF,TGTGCCAGTAGTCCGGACACCCGAAACACCATATATTTT
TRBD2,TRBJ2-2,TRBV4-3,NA,CASSQELGGPNTGELFF,TGCGCCAGCAGCCAGGAGTTGGGAGGGCCGAACACCGGGGAGCTGTTTTTT
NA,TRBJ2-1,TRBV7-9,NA,CASSSLGARYNEQFF,TGTGCCAGCAGCTCACTGGGGGCCCGCTACAATGAGCAGTTCTTC
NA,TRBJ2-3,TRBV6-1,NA,CASRLWADTQYF,TGTGCCAGCAGATTATGGGCGGATACGCAGTATTTT
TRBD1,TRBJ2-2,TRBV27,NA,CASSPPRDRGPGELFF,TGTGCCAGCAGTCCACCCCGGGACAGGGGGCCCGGGGAGCTGTTTTTT
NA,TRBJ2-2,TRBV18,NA,CASSPAVTGELFF,TGTGCCAGCTCACCTGCAGTCACCGGGGAGCTGTTTTTT
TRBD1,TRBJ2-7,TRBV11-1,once,CASSLEGGRLEQYF,TGTGCCAGCAGCTTGGAAGGGGGCCGGCTCGAGCAGTACTTC
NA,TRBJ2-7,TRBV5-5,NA,CASSLSTEFLFEQYF,TGTGCCAGCAGCCTATCGACAGAGTTCTTGTTCGAGCAGTACTTC
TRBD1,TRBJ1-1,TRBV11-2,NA,CASSLGRVRGRRNTEAFF,TGTGCCAGCAGCTTAGGGAGGGTCAGGGGGCGAAGGAACACTGAAGCTTTCTTT
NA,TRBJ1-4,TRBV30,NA,CAWRTGNEKLFF,TGTGCCTGGAGAACAGGGAATGAAAAACTGTTTTTT
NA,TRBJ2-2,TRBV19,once,CASSIVGRGSNTGELFF,TGTGCCAGTAGTATTGTGGGCAGGGGATCGAACACCGGGGAGCTGTTTTTT
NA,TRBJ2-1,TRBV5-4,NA,CASSLEGSQFF,TGTGCCAGCAGCTTGGAGGGGTCGCAGTTCTTC
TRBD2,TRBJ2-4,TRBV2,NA,CASSDFKLAGVAKNIQYF,TGTGCCAGCAGTGACTTTAAACTAGCGGGGGTAGCCAAAAACATTCAGTACTTC
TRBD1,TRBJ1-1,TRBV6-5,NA,CASRQGAMNTEAFF,TGTGCCAGCAGACAGGGGGCAATGAACACTGAAGCTTTCTTT
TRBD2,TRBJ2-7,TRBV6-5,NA,CASSYRGGKTYEQYF,TGTGCCAGCAGTTACCGGGGGGGGAAAACCTACGAGCAGTACTTC
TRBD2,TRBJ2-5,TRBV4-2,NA,CASSQGEGIETQYF,TGTGCCAGCAGCCAAGGGGAGGGGATAGAGACCCAGTACTTC
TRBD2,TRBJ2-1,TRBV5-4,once,CASSFSLAGKNEQFF,TGTGCCAGCAGCTTTTCGCTAGCGGGCAAAAATGAGCAGTTCTTC
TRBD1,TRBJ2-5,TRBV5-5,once,CASSPSTGNLETQYF,TGTGCCAGCAGCCCCTCGACAGGGAATTTGGAGACCCAGTACTTC
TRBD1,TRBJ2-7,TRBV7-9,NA,CASSFKRTGGLYEQYF,TGTGCCAGCAGCTTCAAACGGACAGGGGGACTCTACGAGCAGTACTTC
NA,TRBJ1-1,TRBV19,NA,CASILGRGTEAFF,TGTGCCAGTATCCTGGGCAGGGGCACTGAAGCTTTCTTT
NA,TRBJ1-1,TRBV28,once,CASSLLGPINTEAFF,TGTGCCAGCAGTTTACTGGGCCCAATAAACACTGAAGCTTTCTTT
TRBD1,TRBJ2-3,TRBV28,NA,CASSLRTGSSDTQYF,TGTGCCAGCAGTTTAAGGACAGGGTCATCAGATACGCAGTATTTT
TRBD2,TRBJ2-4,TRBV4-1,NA,CASSQTSGGGFNIQYF,TGCGCCAGCAGCCAGACTAGCGGGGGGGGATTTAACATTCAGTACTTC
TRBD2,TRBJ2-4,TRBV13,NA,CASSWRQREGRGIQYF,TGTGCCAGCAGCTGGCGCCAGCGGGAGGGCCGCGGCATTCAGTACTTC
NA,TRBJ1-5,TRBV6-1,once,CASSPEGYQPQHF,TGTGCCAGCTCCCCGGAGGGGTATCAGCCCCAGCATTTT
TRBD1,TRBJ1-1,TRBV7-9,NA,CASSSGQLNTEAFF,TGTGCCAGCAGCTCGGGACAGCTGAACACTGAAGCTTTCTTT
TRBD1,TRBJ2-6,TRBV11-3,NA,CASSYDRVDSGANVLTF,TGTGCCAGCAGCTACGACAGGGTGGACTCTGGGGCCAACGTCCTGACTTTC
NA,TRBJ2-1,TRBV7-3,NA,CASSLVRRGKGDEQFF,TGTGCCAGCAGCTTAGTTAGGCGGGGGAAGGGGGATGAGCAGTTCTTC
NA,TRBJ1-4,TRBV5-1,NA,CASSIDTGRNEKLFF,TGCGCCAGCAGTATTGACACGGGAAGGAATGAAAAACTGTTTTTT
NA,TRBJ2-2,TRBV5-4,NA,CASSLDHNPNTGELFF,TGTGCCAGCAGCTTGGATCACAATCCGAACACCGGGGAGCTGTTTTTT
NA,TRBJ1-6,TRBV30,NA,CAWRDSPSPLHF,TGTGCCTGGAGGGACAGTCCTTCACCCCTCCACTTT
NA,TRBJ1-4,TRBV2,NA,CASSEAGRAEKLFF,TGTGCCAGCAGTGAAGCGGGCAGAGCTGAAAAACTGTTTTTT
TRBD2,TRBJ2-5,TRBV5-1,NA,CASSSSSGRIETQYF,TGCGCCAGCAGCTCGTCTAGCGGGAGAATAGAGACCCAGTACTTC
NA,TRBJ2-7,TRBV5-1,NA,CASSPGDWSDEQYF,TGCGCCAGCAGCCCTGGGGACTGGTCGGACGAGCAGTACTTC
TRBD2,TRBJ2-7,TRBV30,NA,CAWSVSLPSGSDEQYF,TGTGCCTGGAGTGTAAGCTTACCTAGCGGGAGCGACGAGCAGTACTTC
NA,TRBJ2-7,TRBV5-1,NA,CASSLGRVRDEQYF,TGCGCCAGCAGCTTGGGGAGGGTACGGGACGAGCAGTACTTC
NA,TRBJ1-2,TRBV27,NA,CASTGTRQGTNYGYTF,TGTGCCAGCACGGGAACGAGGCAGGGGACTAACTATGGCTACACCTTC
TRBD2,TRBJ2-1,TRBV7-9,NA,CASSPGGLAGPRFF,TGTGCCAGCAGCCCCGGGGGACTAGCGGGGCCACGGTTCTTC
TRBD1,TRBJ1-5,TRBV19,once,CASSWTGGRNQPQHF,TGTGCCAGTAGTTGGACAGGGGGCCGCAATCAGCCCCAGCATTTT
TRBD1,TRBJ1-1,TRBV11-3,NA,CASSLRDRGRGRTEAFF,TGTGCCAGCAGCCTCCGGGACAGGGGGCGCGGACGCACTGAAGCTTTCTTT
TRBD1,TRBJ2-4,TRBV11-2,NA,CASSYSGQVSNIQYF,TGTGCCAGCAGCTATTCGGGACAGGTCAGCAACATTCAGTACTTC
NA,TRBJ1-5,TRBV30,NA,CAWSVRTANQPQHF,TGTGCCTGGAGTGTAAGGACAGCCAATCAGCCCCAGCATTTT
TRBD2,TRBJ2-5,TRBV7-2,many,CASSLGLAPAQYF,TGTGCCAGCAGCTTAGGACTAGCACCTGCTCAGTACTTC
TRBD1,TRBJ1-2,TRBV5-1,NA,CASSLQGLGYGYTF,TGCGCCAGCAGCTTACAGGGGCTGGGATATGGCTACACCTTC
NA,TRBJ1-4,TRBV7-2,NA,CASSLTATEEKLFF,TGTGCCAGCAGCTTGACAGCCACGGAGGAAAAACTGTTTTTT